This TCR beta chain was sequenced for a study of blood T cell repertoires in COVID-19. About the study: From the United States, Italy and Spain came samples of acute and convalescent COVID-19. Sample material is recorded as cDNA or gDNA derived from T cells, B-cell-depleted T cells, or PBMCs.

The germline CDR1 and CDR2 sequences are SGHRS and YFSETQ. This CDR3 is 14 amino acids long. Trimming removed 3 bases from V and 0 bases from J, with 9 bases in between. Clones were sequenced by immunoSEQ multiplex PCR, and TCRdb holds only the in-frame ones, with some missing. The sample has 250,000 to 350,000 clones; approximately 84% are singletons. The sequenced sample was peripheral blood. The chain couples TRBV5-1 to TRBJ1-1, with no clear D. This clonotype originated in a human donor with COVID-19, enrolled during active disease. The donor label of this sample is uncertain. Here the CDR3 reads CASSSRVLNTEAFF. DNA for the CDR3: TGCGCCAGCAGCTCCCGGGTCTTGAACACTGAAGCTTTCTTT.